This T cell receptor (beta chain) was recovered during a study of blood T cell repertoires in COVID-19 (dated by TCRdb to about 2020). Regarding the research as a whole: Samples covering the acute and convalescent phases of COVID-19 were provided by collaborators in the United States, Italy and Spain. The material from the prospective study consisted of cDNA or gDNA derived from T cells, B-cell-depleted T cells, or PBMCs. Subjects who had been exposed to COVID-19, were actively infected with it, or had recovered from it provided the deeply sampled blood TCRbeta repertoires that made up the dataset. The repertoires were released in a freely available public database intended as a resource for research on the immune response to SARS-CoV-2. The samples were drawn from the first 160 participants of the ongoing ImmuneRACE study and from over 950 subjects provided by 6 global collaborators. Nearly every sample came with metadata listing a de-identified subject ID, COVID-19 status, age in years and sex. Where HLA class I and class II types were available, the types were taken from metadata supplied by the sample provider, not from assay-based typing.

The collaborating institutions used their own protocols to collect whole blood in K2EDTA tubes. Collaborator samples were shipped for TCRbeta analysis as frozen whole blood, isolated PBMCs, or DNA extracted from either sample type. What the authors observed across the whole study: The amount of clinical and demographic metadata varied by source and participant and was provided uncurated.

The count of this clone is one. Its antigen is still unknown. It has no much larger one-base neighbor in the sample; base qualities were not kept. From the germline V gene, CDR1 is SGHAT and CDR2 is FQNNGV. Including the terminal cysteine and phenylalanine, the CDR3 comprises 15 residues. The retained sequence is limited to the CDR3, 45 bases, with the frame set at the first base. The junction shows trimming of 2 bases on V and 4 bases on J, and the gene matches do not reach 4 bases of it. The immunoSEQ Assay, a bias-controlled multiplex PCR, was used to amplify TCRbeta CDR3 regions from genomic DNA. In the authors' own workflow: The number of nucleated cells in each sample was estimated by amplification of reference gene primers within the assay. Sequence reads were collapsed and filtered to measure the absolute abundance of every unique TCRbeta CDR3 rearrangement. For each sample, productive Simpson clonality was calculated as the square root of Simpson's diversity index over productive rearrangements. Sourced from immuneACCESS, this table was stored by TCRdb with only in-frame sequences that have V and J called. A share of the clones is absent; for the studies checked, an unresolved V gene accounts for under half, and the remainder has no known explanation. The V and J calls and the clone size are those of that table, but D and trimming were determined from the DNA. Present in this sample are roughly 150,000 clones, approximately 90% of which were seen just once. Of the sample, 2% to 3% is held by the ten largest clones.

The receptor was derived from a woman aged 70-85 years with acute or convalescent COVID-19. The rearrangement joined TRBV11-2 to TRBJ2-1; TRBD2 fits 8 bases in the junction. The source material was peripheral blood. The base sequence is TGTGCCAGCAGCTTAACTAGCGGAGCTTACAATGAGCAGTTCTTC. It translates as CASSLTSGAYNEQFF.